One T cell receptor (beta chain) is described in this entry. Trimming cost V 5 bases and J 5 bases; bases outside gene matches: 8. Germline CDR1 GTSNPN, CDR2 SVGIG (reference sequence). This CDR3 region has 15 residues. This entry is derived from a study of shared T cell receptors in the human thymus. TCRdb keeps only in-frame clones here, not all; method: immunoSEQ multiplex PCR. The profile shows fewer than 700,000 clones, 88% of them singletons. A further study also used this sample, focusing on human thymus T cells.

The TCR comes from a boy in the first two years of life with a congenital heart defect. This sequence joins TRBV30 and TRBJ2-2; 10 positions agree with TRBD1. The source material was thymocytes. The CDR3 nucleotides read TGTGCCTGGTTAGACAGGGGGCGAGGTACCGGGGAGCTGTTTTTT. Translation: CAWLDRGRGTGELFF.